This TCR beta chain came from a study of cytomegalovirus exposure and HLA in healthy donors. For the study at large: Genotyping showed roughly 77% of 398 donors falling in the Caucasian-associated ancestry cluster.

As regards this clone: As yet, its antigen is unknown.

In germline, CDR1 is LNHDA, CDR2 SQIVND (reference sequence). V was shortened by 7 bases and J by 6 bases, with 6 bases between the two germline ends. The CDR3 totals 10 residues. The study's findings and limits: Later, TCR association rates were found to vary by HLA locus, highest for DRB1 and lowest for HLA-C.

Primers: 60 Vbeta forward and 13 Jbeta reverse. Some clones are missing from TCRdb's copy, which holds only in-frame ones; the method was immunoSEQ multiplex PCR. The sample records around 170,000 clones, about three quarters being singletons. The TCR originated in a woman aged 50 to 60 in good health and CMV-seropositive. The chain employs TRBV19 and TRBJ1-2, with D possibly TRBD1 on 5 matching bases. Sequencing was performed on PBMCs. Here the CDR3 DNA reads TGTGCCAGTAAAGGGGATGGCTACACCTTC. Amino acids: CASKGDGYTF.